The clone carrying this T cell receptor beta chain was recorded only once. This record comes from a study of blood T cell repertoires in COVID-19. Deletions cut 2 bases from V and 3 bases from J, with 10 bases between. The germline gives CDR1 MNHNS, CDR2 SASEGT. The CDR3 consists of 14 residues. Per the authors' pipeline: Amplifying reference gene primers gave estimates of nucleated cell counts. Sequenced by immunoSEQ multiplex PCR; TCRdb stores in-frame clones only, minus some. D and trimming come from the DNA, and the V and J calls and clone size come from that table. The sample has 35,000 to 50,000 clones, 70% to 90% seen once; the top ten hold around 2.4%.

The sequence was obtained from a human donor in a cohort sampled during active COVID-19. This chain links TRBV6-1 with TRBJ1-1, with TRBD1 as a possible D gene (6 bases). Sequenced: peripheral blood. The CDR3 sequence is CASSERGSDTEAFF. CDR3 DNA sequence: TGTGCCAGCAGTGAAAGGGGGTCGGACACTGAAGCTTTCTTT.